One and the same sample provided the 8 T cell receptor beta chains below, sequenced in a study of T cell responses to AZD1222 COVID-19 vaccine. TCRdb's copy holds only in-frame clones and misses some; the assay was immunoSEQ multiplex PCR. The sample consists of some 150,000 clones, 85% to 95% of them appearing once. Here the sequenced sample was peripheral blood, taken on day 0 of AZD1222 vaccination. These receptors originate from an adult in good health.

This chain joins TRBV5-5 and TRBJ1-1, with D possibly TRBD1 on 5 matching bases. V shed 4 bases and J shed 3 bases, with 16 bases lying between them. The CDR3 runs 15 residues. Germline CDR1 reads SGHKS; CDR2 reads YYEKEE (reference sequence). The CDR3 region is CASSPGGGSYTEAFF. DNA of the CDR3: TGTGCCAGCAGCCCCGGTGGGGGGTCATACACTGAAGCTTTCTTT.

This sequence joins TRBV29-1 and TRBJ2-1; D is possibly TRBD1 (5 bases). The CDR3 length is 13 residues. CDR1 and CDR2 (germline): SQVTM, ANQGSEA. V lost 6 bases, J lost 3 bases, and 12 bases lay in between. CDR3 in amino acids: CSVRTSHYNEQFF. The CDR3, as DNA: TGCAGCGTCCGGACAAGCCACTACAATGAGCAGTTCTTC.

The chain joins TRBV5-1 to TRBJ2-2, with TRBD2 as a possible D gene (7 bases). There are 14 residues in the CDR3. In germline, CDR1 is SGHRS, CDR2 YFSETQ. Trimming pared 7 bases from V and 0 bases from J, leaving 10 bases between. The CDR3 sequence: CASGGAANTGELFF. In DNA form, the CDR3 reads TGCGCCAGCGGGGGGGCAGCGAACACCGGGGAGCTGTTTTTT.

The chain joins TRBV10-2 to TRBJ2-1, with TRBD2 matching over 11 bases. Germline trimming cut 5 bases from V and 6 bases from J; bases unmatched to any gene: 9. In germline, CDR1 is WSHSY, CDR2 SAAADI. CDR3 length: 16 amino acids. The CDR3 DNA is TGCGCCAGCAGTCCCGGGGTAGCGGGGGGGTCCAATGAGCAGTTCTTC. Protein sequence: CASSPGVAGGSNEQFF.

The chain combines TRBV3-1 (or the pseudogene TRBV3-2) with TRBJ2-5; D assignment may be TRBD1 or TRBD2 (5 bases each). The V gene lost 3 bases and the J gene lost 2 bases, with 10 bases spanning the gap. Germline assignment: CDR1 LGHDT and CDR2 YNNKEL (reference sequence). CDR3 length: 14 amino acids. In nucleotides, the CDR3 is TGTGCCAGCAGCCATCAGGGACCGCAAGAGACCCAGTACTTC. This translates into CASSHQGPQETQYF.

This rearrangement joins TRBV28 to TRBJ2-2, with a tentative D call TRBD1 (5 bases). The CDR3 length is 13 residues. Trimming took 9 bases from V and 6 from J, leaving 14 bases between them. CDR1 and CDR2 from the germline V gene are MDHEN and SYDVKM. Written as DNA, the CDR3 is TGTGCCAGTAGGGGTGGTCTTGCCGGGGAGCTGTTTTTT. This codes for CASRGGLAGELFF.

The rearrangement uses TRBV19 and TRBJ2-2, with 10 bases fitting TRBD1. The germline gives CDR1 LNHDA, CDR2 SQIVND (reference sequence). The CDR3 length is 17 residues. The ends lost 1 base at V and 6 bases at J; junction bases unmatched: 8. DNA of the CDR3: TGTGCCAGTAGTATAGGAAGGACAGGGGGTCGGGCCGGGGAGCTGTTTTTT. Amino acids: CASSIGRTGGRAGELFF.

CDR3 nucleotide sequence: TGCAGCGTTGACCAGGGCACGGCGGTTTATGGCTACACCTTC. Translation: CSVDQGTAVYGYTF. The rearrangement uses TRBV29-1 and TRBJ1-2, with a possible D match to TRBD1 (5 bases). The CDR3 totals 14 residues. V was trimmed by 3 bases and J by 5 bases, leaving 16 bases between them. CDR1 SQVTM and CDR2 ANQGSEA come from the germline V gene.